This T cell receptor (beta chain) emerged from a study of vaccination and CD4 T cells after COVID-19 (dated by TCRdb to between 2021 and 2023). Regarding the study in general: SARS-CoV-2 positivity had been established in the convalescent patients by nasal swab PCR, and mild disease was recorded in several of these patients and severe disease in one. The convalescent cohort included six males and four females, with two Hispanic individuals, seven Caucasians, two Asians and one multiracial person. Each participant got two doses of either the Pfizer-BioNTech BNT162b2 vaccine (n=8) or the Moderna mRNA-1273 vaccine (n=2). Post-COVID blood samples from convalescent patients were collected a median of around 110 days after diagnosis, with a range of roughly 35 to 161 days. Post-vaccine blood samples were obtained a median of around 74 days after the second vaccine dose, with a range of roughly 14 to 241 days. Overlapping spike peptide pools from SARS-CoV-2 and from the common cold coronaviruses HCoV-NL63, HCoV-OC43 and HCoV-229E were used as culture stimuli. As controls, cultures received a CEFX viral epitope pool (the positive control), an HIV-1 Nef peptide pool (the negative control), or no peptide at all. In roughly nine COVID-19 convalescent patients and a few infection-naive healthy vaccine recipients, the spike-specific CD4+ TCR repertoire before mRNA vaccination was compared with the repertoire after mRNA vaccination. The research as a whole found: In convalescent patients, nearly all vaccine-specific clones (304 of 307) were found to be mono-reactive for SARS-CoV-2 spike rather than cross-reactive with common cold coronaviruses. The median count of SARS-CoV-2-reactive clonotypes went up from under 25 after infection to some 38 after vaccination, although the change was not significant. The study included relatively few convalescent patients and did not analyze early timepoints after natural infection. In convalescent patients, a median around 86% of post-vaccine SARS-CoV-2-reactive clones were detected only after vaccination, suggesting vaccine-specific priming.

Reading the label with the study, this specimen's treatment or condition is: roughly ten-day PBMC culture with coronavirus spike peptide pools or control peptides (ViraFEST assay). To expand antigen-specific T cells with peptide pools and then pick out the expanded clonotypes through TCR sequencing, the study relied on the ViraFEST assay. Positive SARS-CoV-2 PCR tests in the convalescent patients dated from March to December 2020, before Alpha, Beta and Delta variants emerged in the United States. Some 2 million PBMCs per well were cultured in IMDM with approximately 4.9% human AB serum and roughly 9.3 IU/ml IL-2, plus 10 ug/ml peptide pools. On days 3 and 7, half of the culture medium was replaced with fresh IL-2-containing medium. CD4+ T cells were isolated after approximately 10 days of culture through negative selection using the EasySep CD4+ T cell isolation kit. PBMCs were separated from whole blood using Ficoll-Paque Plus gradient centrifugation and then either used fresh or cryopreserved at -140C. Culture conditions were generally each tested in triplicate wells.

Regarding this clonotype: No antigen is known for it. The sample holds no much larger clone one base away, and base qualities are not on file.

At the junction V is shortened by 3 bases and J by 12 bases; bases outside the gene matches: 2. The CDR3 contains 10 residues, cysteine and phenylalanine counted. Only the CDR3 DNA is retained, 30 bases long and in frame from the first base. The germline V gene (reference sequence) supplies CDR1 DFQATT and CDR2 SNEGSKA. Library method: PCR. TCR sequencing of DNA from cultured CD4+ T cells used the Oncomine TCR Beta short-read assay at the Johns Hopkins FTIC core. The QIAamp micro DNA kit was used to extract genomic DNA from the cultured CD4+ T cells. Oncomine TCR Beta libraries made from cultured CD4+ T cells were pooled using unique dual indexes and sequenced on an Illumina iSeq 100. From the authors' description of their analysis: Non-productive sequences were filtered out, and CDR3s that did not start with C, did not end with F or W, or were shorter than 7 amino acids were discarded. The MANAFEST web application identified antigen-specific clonotypes by comparing peptide-stimulated wells against reference wells and other culture wells. To be called positive, a clone needed an FDR below 0.05, an odds ratio above 5, and a productive frequency above 0.1% in at least two of three replicate wells. A clonotype counted as cross-reactive if it showed significant expansion both in the SARS-CoV-2 spike wells and in at least one common cold coronavirus spike condition. Using R version 3.6.1, CDR3 homology was evaluated through Levenshtein distances (stringdist) along with unrooted phylogenetic trees (ape). Starting from the raw public reads, TCRdb applied fastp trimming at Q25, assembled clones with MiXCR and retained in-frame beta chains. Identical CDR3 proteins give one entry, which carries the most common genes and DNA. These V and J calls rely on TCRdb rather than the paper's analysis. The sample table contains 17,000 or so distinct CDR3 sequences; only one count was recorded for over 65% of them. The top ten clones comprise 15% to 20% of the sample.

Input material: CD4+ T cells from blood, cultured in vitro. The clonotype originates from a human donor who had recovered from COVID-19. The V and J genes are TRBV20-1 and TRBJ1-2; TRBD1 aligns with 9 central bases. The CDR3 loop reads CSASTGGHTF. The DNA reads as follows: TGCAGTGCTAGTACAGGGGGCCACACCTTC.